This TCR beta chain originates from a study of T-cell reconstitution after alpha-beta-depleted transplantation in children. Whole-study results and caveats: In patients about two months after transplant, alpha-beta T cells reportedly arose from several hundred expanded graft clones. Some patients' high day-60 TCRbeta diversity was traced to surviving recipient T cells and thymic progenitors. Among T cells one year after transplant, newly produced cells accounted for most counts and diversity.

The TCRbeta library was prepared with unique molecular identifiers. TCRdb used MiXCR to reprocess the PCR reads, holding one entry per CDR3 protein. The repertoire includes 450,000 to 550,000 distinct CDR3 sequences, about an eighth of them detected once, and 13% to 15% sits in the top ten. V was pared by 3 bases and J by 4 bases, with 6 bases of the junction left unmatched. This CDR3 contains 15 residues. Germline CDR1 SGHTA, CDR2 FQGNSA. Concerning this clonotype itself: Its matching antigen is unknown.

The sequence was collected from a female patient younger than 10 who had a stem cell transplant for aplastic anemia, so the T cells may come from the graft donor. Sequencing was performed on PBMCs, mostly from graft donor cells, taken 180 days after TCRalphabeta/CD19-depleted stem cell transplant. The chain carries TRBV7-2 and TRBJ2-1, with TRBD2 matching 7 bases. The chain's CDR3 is CASSLGGRHYNEQFF. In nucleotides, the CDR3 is TGTGCCAGCAGCTTGGGCGGGAGACATTACAATGAGCAGTTCTTC.